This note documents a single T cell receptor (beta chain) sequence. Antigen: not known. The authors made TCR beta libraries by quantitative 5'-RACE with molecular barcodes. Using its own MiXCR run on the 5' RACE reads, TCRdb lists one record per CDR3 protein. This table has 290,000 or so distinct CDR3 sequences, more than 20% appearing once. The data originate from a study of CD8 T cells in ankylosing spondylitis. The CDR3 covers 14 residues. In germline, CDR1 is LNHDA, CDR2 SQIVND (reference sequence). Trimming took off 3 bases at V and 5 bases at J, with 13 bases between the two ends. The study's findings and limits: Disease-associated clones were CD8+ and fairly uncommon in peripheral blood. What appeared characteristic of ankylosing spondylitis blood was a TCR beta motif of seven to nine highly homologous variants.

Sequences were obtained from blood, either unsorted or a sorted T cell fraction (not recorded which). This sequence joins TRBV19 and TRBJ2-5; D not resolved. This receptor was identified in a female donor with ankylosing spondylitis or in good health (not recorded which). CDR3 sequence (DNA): TGTGCCAGTAGTATGAGTCCGGTATTGGAGACCCAGTACTTC. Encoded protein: CASSMSPVLETQYF.